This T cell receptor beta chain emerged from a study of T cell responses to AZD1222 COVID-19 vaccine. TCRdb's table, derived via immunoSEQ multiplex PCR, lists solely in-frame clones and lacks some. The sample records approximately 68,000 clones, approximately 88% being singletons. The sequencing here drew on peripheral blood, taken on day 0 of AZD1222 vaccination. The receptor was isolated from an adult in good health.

The CDR3 DNA sequence: TGTGCCAGCTCACCAACGGCGACAGGGGCTTTTTTGTACGAGCAGTACTTC. This codes for CASSPTATGAFLYEQYF. The rearrangement joins TRBV18 to TRBJ2-7, with 8 positions matching TRBD1. CDR1 is KGHSH, CDR2 LQKENI, per germline. The trim removed 2 bases at V and 4 bases at J, leaving 13 bases unmatched. CDR3 length: 17 amino acids.